This T cell receptor beta chain was obtained from a study of shared clonotypes between healthy human individuals. Study-level background: Every donor yielded three CD4 naive, three CD4 memory, two CD8 naive and one CD8 memory plate. Study findings and constraints: The study's rarefaction showed incomplete sorted-subset sequencing despite large depth. The four-donor shared clonotypes exceeded non-shared clonotypes in generation probability, with non-shared ones scoring lower.

TCRdb's table, derived via immunoSEQ multiplex PCR, lists solely in-frame clones and lacks some. The data contain about 600,000 clones, almost 97% of them singletons. V shed 7 bases and J shed 3 bases, with 13 bases lying between them. Germline V gene sequence: CDR1 LNHDA, CDR2 SQIVND (reference sequence). The CDR3 runs to 13 residues. Regarding this clone: What it binds is unknown.

The TCR was taken from a woman in her twenties or thirties in good health. The chain joins TRBV19 to TRBJ2-7; TRBD1 might be the D (6 bases). The sample comprised naive CD4+ T cells sorted from blood. This sample's subset: CD45RA+ positively selected. Here the CDR3 reads CASNKGHNYEQYF. The DNA of the CDR3 is TGTGCCAGTAATAAGGGACACAACTACGAGCAGTACTTC.